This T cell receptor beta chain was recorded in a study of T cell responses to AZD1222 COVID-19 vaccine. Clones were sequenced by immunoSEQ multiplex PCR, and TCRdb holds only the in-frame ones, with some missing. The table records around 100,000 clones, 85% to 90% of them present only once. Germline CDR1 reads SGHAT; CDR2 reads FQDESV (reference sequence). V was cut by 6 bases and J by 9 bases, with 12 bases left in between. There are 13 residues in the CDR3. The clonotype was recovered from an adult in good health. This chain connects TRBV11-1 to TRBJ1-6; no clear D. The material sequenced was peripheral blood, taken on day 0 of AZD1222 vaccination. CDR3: CASSPTALSPLHF. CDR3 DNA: TGTGCCAGCAGTCCTACAGCGCTTTCACCCCTCCACTTT.